A selection of T cell receptor beta chains follows, all from one sample in a study of cytomegalovirus exposure and HLA in healthy donors. Sequencing used immunoSEQ multiplex PCR; TCRdb keeps in-frame clones, though not all of them. The table records about 150,000 clones, about 80% of them present only once. Sequencing was carried out using PBMCs. The receptors come from a woman between 40 and 50 years old in good health and CMV-seronegative. Each CDR3 is given with its conserved first and last residue. Each record gives: V gene, J gene, clone size, D gene, CDR3 protein, CDR3 DNA. A D gene is named only where the DNA matches it firmly. Not all rows give a size; the values are once, few, many and, for expanded clones, a class.

>TRBV6-1|TRBJ2-7|.|.
CASSATRDTEQYF
TGTGCCAGCAGTGCAACCCGGGACACCGAGCAGTACTTC
>TRBV28|TRBJ1-5|.|TRBD1
CASSGTGRNQPQHF
TGTGCCAGCAGTGGGACAGGGCGCAATCAGCCCCAGCATTTT
>TRBV5-1|TRBJ2-7|few|TRBD2
CASSSSGGVDEQYF
TGCGCCAGCAGCTCTAGCGGGGGGGTGGACGAGCAGTACTTC
>TRBV5-1|TRBJ1-4|.|.
CASSEAPGTNEKLFF
TGCGCCAGCAGTGAAGCACCCGGGACAAATGAAAAACTGTTTTTT
>TRBV2|TRBJ2-7|.|.
CASSRDSVYEQYF
TGTGCCAGCAGCCGGGACTCCGTGTACGAGCAGTACTTC
>TRBV6-5|TRBJ1-3|.|.
CASSKGGDSGNTIYF
TGTGCCAGCAGTAAGGGGGGGGACTCTGGAAACACCATATATTTT
>TRBV5-1|TRBJ2-1|.|TRBD2
CASSWLAGEGNEQFF
TGCGCCAGCAGCTGGCTAGCGGGGGAGGGCAATGAGCAGTTCTTC
>TRBV9|TRBJ1-1|.|.
CASSVTGSNTEAFF
TGTGCCAGCAGCGTAACAGGTTCGAACACTGAAGCTTTCTTT
>TRBV6-1|TRBJ1-6|.|TRBD1
CASSPGTAKNSPLHF
TGTGCCAGCAGCCCAGGGACAGCCAAAAATTCACCCCTCCACTTT
>TRBV6-5|TRBJ1-2|.|.
CASSYSGRGDGYTF
TGTGCCAGCAGTTACTCGGGGAGGGGAGACGGCTACACCTTC
>TRBV2|TRBJ1-1|.|.
CASSLTGLGAEAFF
TGTGCCAGCAGTCTCACAGGGTTGGGGGCTGAAGCTTTCTTT
>TRBV6-6|TRBJ1-2|.|.
CASSYGRYYGYTF
TGTGCCAGCAGTTACGGGAGATACTATGGCTACACCTTC
>TRBV5-1|TRBJ2-1|.|TRBD2
CASSRGLADYNEQFF
TGCGCCAGCAGCCGGGGACTAGCAGACTACAATGAGCAGTTCTTC
>TRBV27|TRBJ2-3|.|TRBD1
CASSPDRVPDTQYF
TGTGCCAGCAGTCCCGACAGGGTTCCCGATACGCAGTATTTT
>TRBV11-3|TRBJ2-5|.|.
CASSSEAETQYF
TGTGCCAGCAGCTCAGAGGCAGAGACCCAGTACTTC
>TRBV28|TRBJ1-1|few|.
CASSFGGIEAFF
TGTGCCAGCAGTTTCGGGGGAATTGAAGCTTTCTTT
>TRBV5-1|TRBJ1-2|.|TRBD1
CASSLNKPGGGYTF
TGCGCCAGCAGCCTGAATAAACCAGGGGGAGGCTACACCTTC
>TRBV7-2|TRBJ2-7|.|.
CASSLWGLPSYEQYF
TGTGCCAGCAGCTTATGGGGCCTCCCCTCCTACGAGCAGTACTTC
>TRBV10-3|TRBJ2-1|.|TRBD2
CAISESPGLAGGGSYNEQFF
TGTGCCATCAGTGAGTCCCCGGGACTAGCGGGGGGAGGCTCCTACAATGAGCAGTTCTTC
>TRBV5-1|TRBJ2-7|.|TRBD2
CASSPDRGLTSGMGYEQYF
TGCGCCAGCAGCCCCGATCGGGGGTTGACTAGCGGGATGGGCTACGAGCAGTACTTC
>TRBV7-2|TRBJ1-1|.|.
CASSLAGVWNTEAFF
TGTGCCAGCAGCTTAGCCGGGGTGTGGAACACTGAAGCTTTCTTT
>TRBV5-4|TRBJ2-7|.|TRBD1
CASSLVTGDGGEQYF
TGTGCCAGCAGCTTGGTGACAGGGGACGGTGGGGAGCAGTACTTC
>TRBV28|TRBJ1-6|.|.
CASSLGGQGNSPLHF
TGTGCCAGCAGTTTAGGAGGGCAGGGCAATTCACCCCTCCACTTT
>TRBV9|TRBJ1-5|.|.
CASSVGDMNSNQPQHF
TGTGCCAGCAGCGTAGGGGACATGAATAGCAATCAGCCCCAGCATTTT
>TRBV30|TRBJ2-1|.|TRBD2
CATTSSGLYNEQFF
TGTGCCACAACTTCTAGCGGTCTCTACAATGAGCAGTTCTTC
>TRBV6-5|TRBJ1-1|once|.
CASNGPMNTEAFF
TGTGCCAGCAATGGGCCCATGAACACTGAAGCTTTCTTT
>TRBV6-5|TRBJ2-1|.|TRBD2
CASSSGLANEQFF
TGTGCCAGCAGTTCCGGACTAGCAAATGAGCAGTTCTTC
>TRBV5-4|TRBJ2-1|.|TRBD2
CASSSGAGANEQFF
TGTGCCAGCAGCTCCGGGGCGGGAGCAAATGAGCAGTTCTTC
>TRBV5-4|TRBJ2-5|.|TRBD1
CASSLRDVVTGGRKTQYF
TGTGCCAGCAGCTTAAGGGATGTTGTCACAGGGGGTAGAAAGACCCAGTACTTC
>TRBV27|TRBJ2-1|.|.
CASSRSVNNEQFF
TGTGCCAGCAGTCGGAGCGTAAACAATGAGCAGTTCTTC
>TRBV10-3|TRBJ2-1|.|TRBD2
CAISGASGEVNEQFF
TGTGCCATCAGTGGTGCTAGCGGGGAGGTAAATGAGCAGTTCTTC
>TRBV14|TRBJ2-7|.|.
CASSQARYEQYF
TGTGCCAGCAGCCAAGCTAGGTACGAGCAGTACTTC
>TRBV6-1|TRBJ2-6|few|TRBD2
CASSAGGPGRGANVLTF
TGTGCCAGCAGTGCGGGAGGGCCAGGTAGAGGGGCCAACGTCCTGACTTTC
>TRBV5-1|TRBJ1-1|.|TRBD1
CASMTGQVNTEAFF
TGCGCCAGCATGACGGGACAGGTGAACACTGAAGCTTTCTTT
>TRBV9|TRBJ2-1|.|.
CASSVAVRNEQFF
TGTGCCAGCAGCGTAGCGGTTCGCAATGAGCAGTTCTTC